Presented here are 18 T cell receptor beta chains from one specimen sequenced in a study of T cell repertoires in cytomegalovirus infection (dated by TCRdb to the late 2010s). The sequencer listed for this sample is Illumina HiSeq 1500. TCRdb applied fastp at Q25 and MiXCR to the public reads, then kept only in-frame beta chains. CDR3 protein sequences are deduplicated, and each keeps its most common genes and DNA. The sample has about 260,000 distinct CDR3 sequences on record, roughly an eighth of them singletons. Clones ranked in the top ten supply roughly 8.9% of the sample. The material sequenced was PBMCs. The source of these receptors is a human donor in good health (CMV status not recorded). Some clones in this sample may be carry-over from other donors' samples.

This clonotype was counted many times. This chain uses TRBV7-9 with TRBJ1-2; weak D call: TRBD1 (6 bases). CDR1 is SEHNR, CDR2 FQNEAQ, per germline (reference sequence). V was trimmed by 6 bases and J by 4 bases, leaving 18 bases between them. The CDR3 length is 15 residues. The DNA for the CDR3 is TGTGCCAGCAGACCAGCCCAGGGGTCTGGCTATGGCTACACCTTC. It encodes CASRPAQGSGYGYTF.

This clonotype was observed many times. The chain links TRBV10-3 to TRBJ2-4; 9 nucleotides match TRBD2. The CDR3 is 15 amino acids. V lost 3 bases, J lost 8 bases, and 8 bases stayed unmatched. Germline assignment: CDR1 ENHRY and CDR2 SYGVKD. For the CDR3, the DNA is TGTGCCATCAGTGAAGGTGGCGGGGGGGCGGACATTCAGTACTTC. As protein: CAISEGGGGADIQYF.

This clonotype was seen only a few times. V is TRBV4-1 and J is TRBJ1-1, with D possibly matching TRBD1 (6 bases). With 3 bases removed from V and 8 bases from J, the gap between germline ends came to 16 bases. The CDR3 totals 14 residues. Looked up from germline, CDR1 is MGHRA and CDR2 is YSYEKL. The DNA for the CDR3 is TGCGCCAGCAGCCAGATTGACCGGGACATCGAAGCTTTCTTT. Translation gives CASSQIDRDIEAFF.

The sample holds many counts of this clonotype. The V call is TRBV20-1, the J call TRBJ2-1, with 7 positions matching TRBD2. The length of the CDR3 is 14 residues. Trimming cost V 1 base and J 1 base; bases outside gene matches: 1. The germline gives CDR1 DFQATT, CDR2 SNEGSKA (reference sequence). CDR3 in DNA: TGCAGTGCTAGAGGGGGGGGTTCCTACAATGAGCAGTTCTTC. Translation gives CSARGGGSYNEQFF.

CDR3 sequence (DNA): TGTGCCACCACGTACCTCAAGACCCAAGAGACCCAGTACTTC. Its translation: CATTYLKTQETQYF. The chain recombines TRBV28 with TRBJ2-5; D is unresolved. Trimming pared 10 bases from V and 1 base from J, leaving 16 bases between. Germline assignment: CDR1 MDHEN and CDR2 SYDVKM. This CDR3 has 14 residues.

The chain combines TRBV20-1 with TRBJ1-5; weak D call: TRBD1 (5 bases). Trimming removed 2 bases at V and 2 bases at J, with 13 bases between. The CDR3 totals 15 residues. CDR1 and CDR2 from the germline V gene are DFQATT and SNEGSKA (reference sequence). The CDR3: CSARLSGQRNQPQHF. The CDR3 coding sequence is TGCAGTGCTAGATTATCGGGGCAACGCAATCAGCCCCAGCATTTT.

The chain joins TRBV10-2 to TRBJ2-1, with 8 bases identical to TRBD1. The trim removed 7 bases at V and 0 bases at J, leaving 2 bases unmatched. CDR3 length: 14 amino acids. Germline CDR1 is WSHSY and CDR2 is SAAADI. The CDR3 nucleotides are TGCGCCAGCATGCAGGGGGCCTCCTACAATGAGCAGTTCTTC. Translated, it gives CASMQGASYNEQFF.

The V and J genes are TRBV29-1 and TRBJ1-1; no clear D. The CDR3 has 12 residues. The germline V gene has CDR1 SQVTM and CDR2 ANQGSEA. V was clipped by 4 bases and J by 5 bases, with 11 bases between them. This CDR3 reads CSVARGQTEAFF. The CDR3 DNA sequence: TGCAGCGTTGCCCGAGGTCAGACTGAAGCTTTCTTT. Full variable domain (remainder filled in from reference TRBV29-1 and TRBJ1-1): SAVISQKPSRDICQRGTSLTIQCQVDSQVTMMFWYRQQPGQSLTLIATANQGSEATYESGFVIDKFPISRPNLTFSTLTVSNMSPEDSSIYLCSVARGQTEAFFGQGTRLTVV.

Notes on this clonotype: A much larger clone sits a single nucleotide away, making a read error possible. V gene TRBV12-5 combines with J gene TRBJ1-2; tentatively, D is TRBD1 (6 bases). Germline V gene data show CDR1 as LGHNT and CDR2 as FRNRAP. The CDR3 has 12 amino acids. Trimming stripped 4 bases from V and 12 bases from J, with 15 bases between. CDR3 in amino acids: CASGWGHGVDTF. As DNA, the CDR3 is TGTGCTAGTGGTTGGGGACACGGAGTAGACACCTTC.

This clonotype came up a few times. In DNA, the CDR3 is TGTGCCAGCAGCTTAGAAGGGGCCACAGAAGGCTATGGCTACACCTTC. It specifies CASSLEGATEGYGYTF. The rearrangement joins TRBV11-3 to TRBJ1-2, with a possible D match to TRBD1 (5 bases). Germline V CDR1 and CDR2: SGHNT, YENEEA. Trimming removed 0 bases from V and 4 bases from J, with 15 bases in between. This CDR3 comprises 16 residues. The whole variable domain, remainder taken from reference TRBV11-3 and TRBJ1-2, is EAGVVQSPRYKIIEKKQPVAFWCNPISGHNTLYWYLQNLGQGPELLIRYENEEAVDDSQLPKDRFSAERLKGVDSTLKIQPAELGDSAVYLCASSLEGATEGYGYTFGSGTRLTVV.

This clonotype turned up a few times. The chain is built from TRBV28 and TRBJ2-7, with 9 positions matching TRBD2. J was trimmed by 2 bases and V by 7 bases; bases with no gene match: 15. Germline lookup yields CDR1 MDHEN and CDR2 SYDVKM. The CDR3 loop spans 17 amino acids. CDR3 bases: TGTGCCAGCACTCAGAGTCGGCGCGGGAGGGGCGCCTACGAGCAGTACTTC. Its protein product is CASTQSRRGRGAYEQYF. Drawing the rest from reference TRBV28 and TRBJ2-7, the complete variable domain is DVKVTQSSRYLVKRTGEKVFLECVQDMDHENMFWYRQDPGLGLRLIYFSYDVKMKEKGDIPEGYSVSREKKERFSLILESASTNQTSMYLCASTQSRRGRGAYEQYFGPGTRLTVT.

This clonotype came up a few times. The rearrangement joins TRBV20-1 to TRBJ2-5, with D possibly TRBD1 on 6 matching bases. Germline V gene data show CDR1 as DFQATT and CDR2 as SNEGSKA (reference sequence). V was clipped by 6 bases and J by 4 bases, with 15 bases between them. The CDR3 has 13 residues. The CDR3 DNA reads as TGCAGTGCAAACAGGGCTCCGGTAGAGACCCAGTACTTC. It yields the protein CSANRAPVETQYF.

This clonotype was recorded at least ten times. The genes are TRBV5-4 and TRBJ2-1; D gene unclear. Trimming cost V 4 bases and J 7 bases, with 15 bases left between them. Per germline, CDR1 SGHNT and CDR2 YYREEE (reference sequence). The CDR3 extends over 14 amino acids. The CDR3 reads CASSPFGFRNEQFF. The CDR3 DNA reads TGTGCCAGCAGCCCTTTTGGATTTCGGAATGAGCAGTTCTTC.

This clonotype was picked up many times. As DNA, the CDR3 is TGCGCCACCCTTCCTATGGGACCTATTTTCAATCAGCCCCAGCATTTT. It is translated as CATLPMGPIFNQPQHF. The chain carries TRBV10-2 and TRBJ1-5; D is perhaps TRBD1 (5 bases). V shed 10 bases and J shed 3 bases, with 22 bases lying between them. Germline CDR1 is WSHSY and CDR2 is SAAADI. There are 16 residues in the CDR3.

The chain recombines TRBV7-8 with TRBJ2-7, with 9 nucleotides matching TRBD1. The CDR3 sequence is 15 residues long. The V and J ends lost 1 base and 2 bases, in that order; junction bases with no gene match: 3. Per germline, CDR1 SGHVS and CDR2 FQNEAQ. The chain's CDR3 is CASSLDGTGPYEQYF. CDR3 in DNA: TGTGCCAGCAGCTTAGATGGGACAGGGCCCTACGAGCAGTACTTC.

This clonotype was counted at least ten times. This chain connects TRBV19 to TRBJ2-1; 9 bases align to TRBD1. Looked up from germline, CDR1 is LNHDA and CDR2 is SQIVND (reference sequence). This CDR3 has 15 amino acids. The J segment lost 8 bases and the V segment lost 4 bases, leaving 9 bases of the junction unmatched. CDR3 loop: CASSTRTGAQYEQFF. In DNA, the CDR3 is TGTGCCAGTAGTACTCGGACAGGGGCCCAGTATGAGCAGTTCTTC.

This clonotype was counted at least ten times. The rearrangement uses TRBV19 and TRBJ1-1; TRBD1 matches 9 bases. V shed 6 bases, J shed 11 bases, and the junction held 16 bases outside the gene matches. This CDR3 is built from 15 residues. Germline lookup yields CDR1 LNHDA and CDR2 SQIVND (reference sequence). CDR3 loop: CASSTVRTGVNSAFF. The CDR3 region has the DNA TGTGCCAGTAGCACCGTGCGGACAGGGGTGAATTCGGCTTTCTTT.

Only a few counts were recorded for this clonotype. The chain employs TRBV28 and TRBJ2-7; TRBD2 aligns across 7 bases. Germline CDR1 reads MDHEN; CDR2 reads SYDVKM. Trimming cost V 5 bases and J 7 bases; bases outside gene matches: 14. The CDR3 is 15 amino acids. DNA of the CDR3: TGTGCCAGCAGTCCGGCTCGGCTGGGGGGGGGTGAGCAGTACTTC. Amino acids: CASSPARLGGGEQYF.